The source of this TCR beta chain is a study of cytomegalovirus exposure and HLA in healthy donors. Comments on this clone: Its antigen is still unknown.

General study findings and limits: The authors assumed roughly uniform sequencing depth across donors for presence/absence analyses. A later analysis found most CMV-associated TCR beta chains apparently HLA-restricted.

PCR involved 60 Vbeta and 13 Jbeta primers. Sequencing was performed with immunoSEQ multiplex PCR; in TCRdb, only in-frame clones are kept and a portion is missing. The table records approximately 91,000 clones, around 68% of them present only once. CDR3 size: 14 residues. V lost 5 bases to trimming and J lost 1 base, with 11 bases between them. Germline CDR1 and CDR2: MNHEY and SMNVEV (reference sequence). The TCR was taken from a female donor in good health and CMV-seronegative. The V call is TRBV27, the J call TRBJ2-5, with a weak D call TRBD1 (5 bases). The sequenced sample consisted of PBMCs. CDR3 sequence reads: CASSPGQAQETQYF. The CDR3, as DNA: TGTGCCAGCAGTCCAGGACAAGCCCAAGAGACCCAGTACTTC.